This TCR beta chain is drawn from a study of beta chain features in type 1 diabetes. For the study at large: No age, gender or cell yield differences were seen between patients and healthy donors.

Overall study results and limits: Compared with healthy donors, patients appeared to share more similar naive, central memory and regulatory TCRB repertoires.

As every portion of the isolated RNA was reverse transcribed, the sequencing read expressed TCRB transcripts. Read counts averaged roughly 3.7 million for samples of naive, central memory and regulatory T cells. Data came from immunoSEQ multiplex PCR; TCRdb stores just in-frame clones and leaves some out. The sample has 300,000 to 350,000 clones; approximately 8% are singletons. In this sample, this clone turned up a few times. Its antigen is not identified. Germline V gene data show CDR1 as MNHNS and CDR2 as SASEGT. V gave up 6 bases and J gave up 2 bases; unmatched junction bases: 8. The CDR3 spans 15 residues. Purity exceeding 95% was reached by all sorted populations.

The chain uses TRBV6-1 and TRBJ2-7, with 9 bases identical to TRBD2. This receptor was obtained from a woman in her late teens or twenties in good health. Sequencing was carried out using central memory CD4+ T cells from blood. The DNA for the CDR3 is TGTGCCAGCAGGTTGACTAGCGGAGAAACCTACGAGCAGTACTTC. Its translation is CASRLTSGETYEQYF.